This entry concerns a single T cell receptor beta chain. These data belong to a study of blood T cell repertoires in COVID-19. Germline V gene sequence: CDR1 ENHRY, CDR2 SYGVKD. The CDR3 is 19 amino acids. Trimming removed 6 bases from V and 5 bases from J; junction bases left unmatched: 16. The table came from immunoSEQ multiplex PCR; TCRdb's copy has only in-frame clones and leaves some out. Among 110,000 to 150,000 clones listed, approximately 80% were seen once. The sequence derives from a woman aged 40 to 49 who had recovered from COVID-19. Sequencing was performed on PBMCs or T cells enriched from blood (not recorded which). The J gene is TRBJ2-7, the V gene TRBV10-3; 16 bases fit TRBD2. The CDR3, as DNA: TGTGCCATCAGCGAAACCGGGACTAGCGGGAGGGCCCTTTGGGACGAGCAGTACTTC. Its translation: CAISETGTSGRALWDEQYF.